Listed below are T cell receptor beta chains from one sample, sequenced in a study of identical twins. TCRdb processed the 5' RACE reads anew with MiXCR; each CDR3 protein has one entry. The table lists roughly 490,000 distinct CDR3 sequences, 14% of them singletons. These sequences were also reported in another study, on yellow fever vaccine responses in identical twins.

The source material was CD4+ T cells sorted from blood. The source of these receptors is a woman between 18 and 30 years old in good health. Each CDR3 is given with its conserved first and last residue. D genes are given only for firm matches. The size entry is marked missing in some rows and otherwise reads once, few, many or a size class.

cdr3_nt cdr3_aa clone_size j_call v_call d_call
TGTGCCAGCAGCTTGTGGGGCGGGGACATTCAGTACTTC CASSLWGGDIQYF many TRBJ2-4 TRBV7-2 NA
TGTGCCAGCAGCGTAGCTATGACAGGGGGCGCGGGAGAGACCCAGTACTTC CASSVAMTGGAGETQYF few TRBJ2-5 TRBV9 TRBD1
TGTGCCAGCAGCCCAGACAGGGGGAGCAATCAGCCCCAGCATTTT CASSPDRGSNQPQHF few TRBJ1-5 TRBV7-2 TRBD1
TGTGCCTGGGGAGTGGCGGGAGCTACAGATACGCAGTATTTT CAWGVAGATDTQYF few TRBJ2-3 TRBV30 TRBD2
TGTGCCAGCGCCCCCCCCGTTAGCGGGGGTTCGAACACCGGGGAGCTGTTTTTT CASAPPVSGGSNTGELFF few TRBJ2-2 TRBV6-1 TRBD2
TGCAGTGCTAGTTCGGGTGCTAGCGCCTACGAGCAGTACTTC CSASSGASAYEQYF NA TRBJ2-7 TRBV20-1 NA
TGTGCCAGCAACCCACGACCTCTTAGCGGAGACCTCGTGACCCAGTACTTC CASNPRPLSGDLVTQYF few TRBJ2-5 TRBV27 NA
TGTGCCAGCAGCGTAGGACCGGAGGAAAAACTGTTTTTT CASSVGPEEKLFF few TRBJ1-4 TRBV9 NA
TGTGCCAGCACCCGCGGCTCCTACGAGCAGTACTTC CASTRGSYEQYF NA TRBJ2-7 TRBV12-3/TRBV12-4 NA
TGTGCCAGCAGCACGGCCACATCGGGCACAGATACGCAGTATTTT CASSTATSGTDTQYF NA TRBJ2-3 TRBV5-4 NA
TGTGCCAGCAGTGCACACAGGGTGGGGTTCGGAGATACGCAGTATTTT CASSAHRVGFGDTQYF few TRBJ2-3 TRBV6-1 NA
TGCGCCAGCAGCTTGGAGTCGGGGGCGAGGACTGAAGCTTTCTTT CASSLESGARTEAFF NA TRBJ1-1 TRBV5-1 NA
TGTGCCAGCAGCAATCACGACGGATACGAGCAGTACTTC CASSNHDGYEQYF many TRBJ2-7 TRBV12-3/TRBV12-4 NA
TGTGCCAGCAGCCAAGATGCATGGGGCACAGATACGCAGTATTTT CASSQDAWGTDTQYF few TRBJ2-3 TRBV3-1 NA
TGCAGTGCTTCAGGACTAGCGGGATTTGCAGATACGCAGTATTTT CSASGLAGFADTQYF NA TRBJ2-3 TRBV20-1 TRBD2
TGTGCCAGCTCACCCCGGGGGGGGGAGTTGAGCGAGTACAATGAGCAGTTCTTC CASSPRGGELSEYNEQFF NA TRBJ2-1 TRBV18 TRBD2
TGCGCCAGCAGCGAATGGGGGCCAGGGAATTCACCCCTCCACTTT CASSEWGPGNSPLHF many TRBJ1-6 TRBV5-1 NA
TGTGCCAGCAGCTTAGGGGGGGCGAAGGTCTATGGCTACACCTTC CASSLGGAKVYGYTF few TRBJ1-2 TRBV7-2 NA
TGTGCCAGCAGCCGAGAGGGACAGGAAAATGAGCAGTTCTTC CASSREGQENEQFF once TRBJ2-1 TRBV4-2 TRBD1
TGTGCCAGCAGTCCCTGGACTAGTTTCACAGATACGCAGTATTTT CASSPWTSFTDTQYF NA TRBJ2-3 TRBV28 TRBD2
TGTGCCAGCTCACCACGAAGGCTCGGGGGTACCTACGAGCAGTACTTC CASSPRRLGGTYEQYF NA TRBJ2-7 TRBV18 NA
TGTGCCACCGCGACCTTATGGGACACTGAAGCTTTCTTT CATATLWDTEAFF NA TRBJ1-1 TRBV25-1 NA